The T cell receptor (beta chain) described here comes from a study of T cells after yellow fever vaccination. In this sample, this clonotype turned up a few times. The CDR3 has 15 amino acids. Per the germline V gene, CDR1 is MNHEY and CDR2 is SVGAGI. Trimming took 0 bases from V and 0 from J, leaving 5 bases between them. Template switching with 5'RACE generated the TCR cDNA and added a universal primer site and UMIs. TCRdb analysed the 5' RACE reads with MiXCR anew, one entry per CDR3 protein. In the table there are roughly 74,000 distinct CDR3 sequences, approximately 6.9% of which are singletons. The rearrangement uses TRBV6-5 and TRBJ2-2, with D unresolved. The sample in question was CD8+ T cells sorted from PBMCs, obtained 5 days after the first yellow fever vaccination. The origin of this receptor is a man aged 18-30 years who received the YFV17D yellow fever vaccine. The CDR3 reads CASSYSGPNTGELFF. The CDR3 DNA is TGTGCCAGCAGTTACTCTGGCCCGAACACCGGGGAGCTGTTTTTT.